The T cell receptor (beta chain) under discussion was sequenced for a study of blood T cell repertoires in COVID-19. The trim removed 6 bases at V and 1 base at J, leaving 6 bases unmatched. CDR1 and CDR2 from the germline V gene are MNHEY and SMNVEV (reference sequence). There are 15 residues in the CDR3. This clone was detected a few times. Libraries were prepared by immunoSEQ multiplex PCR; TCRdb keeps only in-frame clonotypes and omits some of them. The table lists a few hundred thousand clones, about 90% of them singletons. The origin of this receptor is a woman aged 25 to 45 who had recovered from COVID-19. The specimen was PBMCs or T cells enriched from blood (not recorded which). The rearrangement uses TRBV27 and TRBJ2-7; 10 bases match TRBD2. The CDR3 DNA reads TGTGCCAGCAGGGTAGCGGGGGGTGAGTCCTACGAGCAGTACTTC. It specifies CASRVAGGESYEQYF.